This T cell receptor (beta chain) was documented in a study of blood T cell repertoires in COVID-19. The wider study: Samples of COVID-19 (acute and convalescent) were obtained from the United States, Italy and Spain. T cells, B-cell-depleted T cells, or PBMCs supplied cDNA or gDNA.

Sequencing used immunoSEQ multiplex PCR; TCRdb keeps in-frame clones, though not all of them. Of 140,000 or so clones listed, 65% to 90% are singletons. This CDR3 is 15 amino acids long. V was cut by 0 bases and J by 2 bases, with 8 bases left in between. CDR1 and CDR2 (germline): MNHNS, SASEGT. The chain recombines TRBV6-1 with TRBJ2-1, with D unresolved. The clonotype comes from a man aged 55-75 years with active or convalescent COVID-19. The sample taken for sequencing was peripheral blood. This CDR3 is CASSEARGTYNEQFF. Written as DNA, the CDR3 is TGTGCCAGCAGTGAAGCGCGCGGAACCTACAATGAGCAGTTCTTC.